This T cell receptor (beta chain) was identified during a study of blood T cells in healthy people across ages. Next came a second PCR, run for about 7 to 11 cycles, which used a sample-barcoded 5' primer along with a J-beta primer mix. TCRdb independently ran MiXCR on the 5' RACE reads; one entry per CDR3 protein. The table lists roughly 800,000 distinct CDR3 sequences, about 53% of them singletons. After removal of 6 bases from V and 10 bases from J, the junction contained 15 bases not matched to a gene. The CDR3 extends over 16 amino acids. Germline CDR1 and CDR2: MNHEY and SVGEGT. This sequence joins TRBV6-2 or TRBV6-3 and TRBJ2-1; 10 bases are shared with TRBD2. Sequencing was performed on blood. This clonotype was sampled from a man older than 75 in good health. CDR3 region: CASRTLGTSDLREQFF. CDR3 coding DNA: TGTGCCAGCAGAACGCTCGGGACTAGCGACCTCCGAGAGCAGTTCTTC.